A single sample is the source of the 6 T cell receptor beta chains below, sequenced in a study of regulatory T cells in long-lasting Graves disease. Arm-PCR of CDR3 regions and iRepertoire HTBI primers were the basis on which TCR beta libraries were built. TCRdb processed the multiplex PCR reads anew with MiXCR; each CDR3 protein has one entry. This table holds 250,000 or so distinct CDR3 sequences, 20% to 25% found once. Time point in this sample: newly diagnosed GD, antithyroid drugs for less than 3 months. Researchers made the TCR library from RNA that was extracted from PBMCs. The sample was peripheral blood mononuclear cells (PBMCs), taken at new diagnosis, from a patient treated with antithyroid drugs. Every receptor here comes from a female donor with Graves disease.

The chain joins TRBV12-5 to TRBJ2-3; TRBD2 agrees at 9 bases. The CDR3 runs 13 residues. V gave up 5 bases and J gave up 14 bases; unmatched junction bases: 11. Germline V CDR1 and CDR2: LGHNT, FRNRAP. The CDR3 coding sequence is TGTGCTAGTGGTCTGGGTACTAGCGGGTGGGCGTATTTT. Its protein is CASGLGTSGWAYF.

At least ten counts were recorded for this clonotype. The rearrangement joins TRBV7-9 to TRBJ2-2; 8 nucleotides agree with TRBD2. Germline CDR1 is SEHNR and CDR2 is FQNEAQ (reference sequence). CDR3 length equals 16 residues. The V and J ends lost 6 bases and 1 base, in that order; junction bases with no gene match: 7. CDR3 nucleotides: TGTGCCAGCAGTCCACCCCTAGCGGGGAACACCGGGGAGCTGTTTTTT. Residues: CASSPPLAGNTGELFF.

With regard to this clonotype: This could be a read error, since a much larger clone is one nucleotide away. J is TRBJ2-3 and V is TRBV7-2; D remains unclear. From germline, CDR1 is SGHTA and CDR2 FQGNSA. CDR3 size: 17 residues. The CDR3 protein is CASSLNAERRGTYTQYF. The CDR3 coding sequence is TGTGCCAGCAGCTTAAATGCGGAAAGACGCGGCACATATACGCAGTATTTT.

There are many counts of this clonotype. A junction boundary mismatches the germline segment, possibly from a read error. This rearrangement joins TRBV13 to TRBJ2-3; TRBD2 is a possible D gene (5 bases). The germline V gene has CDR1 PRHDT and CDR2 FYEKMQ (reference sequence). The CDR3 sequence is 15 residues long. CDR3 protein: CASSLGEGGTDTQYF. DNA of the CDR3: TGCGCCAGCAGCCTCGGTGAGGGAGGCACAGATACGCAGTATTTT.

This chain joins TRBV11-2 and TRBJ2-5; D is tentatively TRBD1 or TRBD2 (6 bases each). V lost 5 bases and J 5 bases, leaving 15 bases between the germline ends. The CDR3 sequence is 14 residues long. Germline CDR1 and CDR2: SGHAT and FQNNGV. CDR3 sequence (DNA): TGTGCCAGCAGCCGAAACGGGGGCTGGGAGACCCAGTACTTC. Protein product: CASSRNGGWETQYF. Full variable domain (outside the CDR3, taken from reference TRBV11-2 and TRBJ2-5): EAGVAQSPRYKIIEKRQSVAFWCNPISGHATLYWYQQILGQGPKLLIQFQNNGVVDDSQLPKDRFSAERLKGVDSTLKIQPAKLEDSAVYLCASSRNGGWETQYFGPGTRLLVL.

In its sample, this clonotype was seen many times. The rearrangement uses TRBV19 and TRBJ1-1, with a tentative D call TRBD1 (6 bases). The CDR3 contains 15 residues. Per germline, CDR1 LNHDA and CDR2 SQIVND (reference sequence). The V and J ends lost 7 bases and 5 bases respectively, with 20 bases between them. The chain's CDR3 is CASTPRGGAGTEAFF. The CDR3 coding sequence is TGTGCCAGTACCCCAAGGGGGGGGGCCGGGACTGAAGCTTTCTTT.